This T cell receptor (beta chain) was recorded in a study of CD8+CD57+ T cells in acquired aplastic anemia. Those patients picked for sequencing had displayed CD8+CD57+ cell expansion on flow cytometry. Severe acquired aplastic anemia was present in every patient. Genomic DNA provided the template from which TCR beta VDJ and CDR3 profiles were obtained. From the reads, TCRdb called clonotypes with MiXCR, one entry per CDR3 protein. The sample holds 300,000 or so distinct CDR3 sequences; approximately 57% are singletons and the top ten take 1.3%. Sequences were obtained from sorted CD4+, CD8+, or CD8+CD57+ T cells (not recorded which) from PBMCs. This clonotype was sampled from a human donor with aplastic anemia.

CDR3 sequence reads: CASSSEGGNTEAFF. The CDR3 DNA sequence: TGTGCCAGCAGCTCAGAGGGGGGGAACACTGAAGCTTTCTTT. This chain uses TRBV7-9 with TRBJ1-1, with a possible D match to TRBD1 (6 bases). CDR3 length: 14 residues. Germline values: CDR1 SEHNR, CDR2 FQNEAQ (reference sequence). Trimming stripped 4 bases from V and 1 base from J, with 10 bases between.